This T cell receptor beta chain was retrieved from a study of blood T cell repertoires in COVID-19. Here immunoSEQ multiplex PCR was the method, and the copy in TCRdb shows in-frame clones only, minus some. The table has 140,000 to 150,000 clones, around 90% seen once. Germline V gene data show CDR1 as SGHTA and CDR2 as FQGNSA. Trimming stripped 3 bases from V and 5 bases from J, with 10 bases between. The CDR3 loop spans 13 amino acids. Enrollees, about 18 to 95 years old, lived in 24 US areas. Sequenced sample: PBMCs or T cells enriched from blood (not recorded which). This clonotype was obtained from a middle-aged woman who had been exposed to COVID-19. The genes are TRBV7-2 and TRBJ2-5; D possibly corresponds to TRBD2 (6 bases). This CDR3 reads CASSFGGGETQYF. The CDR3 bases are TGTGCCAGCAGCTTCGGGGGAGGCGAGACCCAGTACTTC.